This T cell receptor (beta chain) originates from a study of cytomegalovirus exposure and HLA in healthy donors. Study outcomes and limitations: Associated with cytomegalovirus, according to the listing, were 150 to 200 TCR beta chains. In vitro assays verified that a few CMV-associated chains recognized CMV antigens specifically. The tendency of first-cohort TCR clusters to co-occur in the 120 or so validation repertoires was the finding of a later analysis. Many donors shared some public TCRs, even though most TCR sequences were rare.

Clones were sequenced by immunoSEQ multiplex PCR, and TCRdb holds only the in-frame ones, with some missing. The table lists around 120,000 clones, 86% of them singletons. Remarks on this clone: Its antigen remains unknown.

The CDR3 runs 17 residues. Germline V gene data show CDR1 as SQVTM and CDR2 as ANQGSEA. Unmatched junction bases numbered 12, after V lost 2 bases and J lost 1 base. This receptor was obtained from a man aged 18 to 29 in good health and CMV-seronegative. Sequenced input: PBMCs. The chain joins TRBV29-1 to TRBJ2-3, with 7 positions matching TRBD1. Here the CDR3 DNA reads TGCAGCGTTGAACTGGGGCAGGGGGTTTCGGGCACAGATACGCAGTATTTT. Translating gives CSVELGQGVSGTDTQYF.